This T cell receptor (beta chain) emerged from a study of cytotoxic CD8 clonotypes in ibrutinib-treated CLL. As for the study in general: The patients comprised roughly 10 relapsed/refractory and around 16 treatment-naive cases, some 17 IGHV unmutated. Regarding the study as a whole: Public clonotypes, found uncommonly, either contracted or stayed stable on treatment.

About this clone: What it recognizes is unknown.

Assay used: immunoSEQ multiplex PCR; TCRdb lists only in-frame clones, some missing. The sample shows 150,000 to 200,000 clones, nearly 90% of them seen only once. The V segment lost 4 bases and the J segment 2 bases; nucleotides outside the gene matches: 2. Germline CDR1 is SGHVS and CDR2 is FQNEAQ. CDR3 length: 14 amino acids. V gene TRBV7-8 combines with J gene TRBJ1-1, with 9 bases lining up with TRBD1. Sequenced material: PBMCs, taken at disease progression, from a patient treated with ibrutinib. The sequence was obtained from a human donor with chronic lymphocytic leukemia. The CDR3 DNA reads TGTGCCAGCAGCTCAACAGGGGGCAACACTGAAGCTTTCTTT. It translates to CASSSTGGNTEAFF.